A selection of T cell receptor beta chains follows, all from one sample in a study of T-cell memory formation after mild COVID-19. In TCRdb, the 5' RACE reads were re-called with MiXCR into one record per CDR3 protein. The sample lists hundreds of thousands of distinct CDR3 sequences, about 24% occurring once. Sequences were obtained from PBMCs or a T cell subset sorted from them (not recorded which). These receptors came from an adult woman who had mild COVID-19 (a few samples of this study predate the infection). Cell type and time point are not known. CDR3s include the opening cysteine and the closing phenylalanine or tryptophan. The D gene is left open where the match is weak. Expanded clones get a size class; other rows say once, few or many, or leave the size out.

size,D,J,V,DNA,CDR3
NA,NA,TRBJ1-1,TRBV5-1,TGCGCCAGCAGCTGGACACCGAACACTGAAGCTTTCTTT,CASSWTPNTEAFF
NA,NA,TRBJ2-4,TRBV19,TGTGCCAGTAGTACAGGGGAGGTGAACATTCAGTACTTC,CASSTGEVNIQYF
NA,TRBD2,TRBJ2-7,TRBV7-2,TGTGCCAGCAGCTTACGTCGGACTAGCGAGCAGTACTTC,CASSLRRTSEQYF
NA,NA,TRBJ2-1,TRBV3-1,TGTGCCAGCAGCCTTAGCCAAGAGGGGGGACGTGAGCAGTTCTTC,CASSLSQEGGREQFF
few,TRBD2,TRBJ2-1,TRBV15,TGTGCCACCAGCGGGGGACTAGCGGGAGGTTCATATGAGCAGTTCTTC,CATSGGLAGGSYEQFF
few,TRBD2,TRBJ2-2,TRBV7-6,TGTGCCAGCAGCTTAGCCCTGGCAGCGGGGTCCACCGGGGAGCTGTTTTTT,CASSLALAAGSTGELFF
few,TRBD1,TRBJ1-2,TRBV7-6,TGTGCCAGCAGCTCCAGGGGGTCCGGCGGGGGCTACACCTTC,CASSSRGSGGGYTF
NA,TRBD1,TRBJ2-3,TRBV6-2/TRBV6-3,TGTGCCAGCAGTGTAACCGGGACAGCAAGCACAGATACGCAGTATTTT,CASSVTGTASTDTQYF
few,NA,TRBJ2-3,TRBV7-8,TGTGCCAGCAGCTTAGAGGCAGTTTACCGCACAGATACGCAGTATTTT,CASSLEAVYRTDTQYF
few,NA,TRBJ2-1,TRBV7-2,TGTGCCAGCAGTCCCGCAGGGACTTTAAGCTCCTACAATGAGCAGTTCTTC,CASSPAGTLSSYNEQFF
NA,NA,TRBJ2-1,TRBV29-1,TGCAGCGTCGAACGACAGAGCGTCCGTAGTGGTGAGCAGTTCTTC,CSVERQSVRSGEQFF
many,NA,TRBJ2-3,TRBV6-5,TGTGCCAGCAGTTACTCGGATACGCAGTATTTT,CASSYSDTQYF
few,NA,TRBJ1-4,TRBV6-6,TGTGCCAGCAGTTATGGCGAGGCTGAAAAACTGTTTTTT,CASSYGEAEKLFF
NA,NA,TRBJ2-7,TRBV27,TGTGCCAGCAGCTACCGCGGGACAAGTTACGAGCAGTACTTC,CASSYRGTSYEQYF
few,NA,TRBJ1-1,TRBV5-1,TGCGCCAGCAGCTTGGAGGGGGGATTGAACACTGAAGCTTTCTTT,CASSLEGGLNTEAFF
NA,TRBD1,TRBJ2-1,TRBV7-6,TGTGCCAGCAGCTTAGGGACAGGCAGCGAATACAATGAGCAGTTCTTC,CASSLGTGSEYNEQFF
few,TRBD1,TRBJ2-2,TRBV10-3,TGTGCCATCAGTGTTCACAGGGGTACTACCGGGGAGCTGTTTTTT,CAISVHRGTTGELFF
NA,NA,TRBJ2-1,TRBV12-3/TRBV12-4,TGTGCCAGCAGTTTAGATCGCGGGCAGACTGACAATGAGCAGTTCTTC,CASSLDRGQTDNEQFF
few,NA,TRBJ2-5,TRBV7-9,TGTGCCAGCAGCTTAGGCGCCACCTGGCTAGAGACCCAGTACTTC,CASSLGATWLETQYF
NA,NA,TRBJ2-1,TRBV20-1,TGCAGTGGGAACCCGCTTTGGAGCTCCTACAATGAGCAGTTCTTC,CSGNPLWSSYNEQFF
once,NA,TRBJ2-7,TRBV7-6,TGTGCCATCAGCCCACGGACGGAGCACTACGAGCAGTACTTC,CAISPRTEHYEQYF
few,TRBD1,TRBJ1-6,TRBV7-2,TGTGCCAGCAGCTTCCGGGACAGGCCCTTCGAGGCCCTCCACTTT,CASSFRDRPFEALHF
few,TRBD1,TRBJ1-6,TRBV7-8,TGTGCCAGCAGCTTAGCCGCTCCGGGACAGGGTAATTCACCCCTCCACTTT,CASSLAAPGQGNSPLHF